The 20 T cell receptor beta chains listed next were all sequenced from one sample in a study of cytomegalovirus exposure and HLA in healthy donors. PCR was performed using 60 Vbeta and 13 Jbeta primers. Measured with immunoSEQ multiplex PCR; TCRdb has only the in-frame clones, and not every one. Found here are approximately 58,000 clones, approximately 80% of them singletons; the top ten hold 3.5% to 5%. The specimen was PBMCs. Receptor source: a man aged 25 to 40 in good health and CMV-seronegative.

V usage is TRBV2 and J usage is TRBJ2-5; unclear D gene. This CDR3 spans 13 amino acids. CDR1 is SNHLY, CDR2 FYNNEI, per germline. Between the trimmed V and J ends, which lost 7 bases and 4 bases, there was a span of 13 bases. The CDR3 protein is CASTFSKRETQYF. CDR3 bases: TGTGCCAGCACTTTCTCCAAGAGAGAGACCCAGTACTTC.

This sequence joins TRBV9 and TRBJ1-4, with 11 bases fitting TRBD1. The V segment lost 0 bases and the J segment 4 bases; nucleotides outside the gene matches: 8. Germline CDR1 reads SGDLS; CDR2 reads YYNGEE. The CDR3 contains 18 residues. Here the CDR3 reads CASSVGRTGGSFNEKLFF. Written as DNA, the CDR3 is TGTGCCAGCAGCGTAGGGAGGACAGGGGGCTCATTTAATGAAAAACTGTTTTTT.

The J gene is TRBJ2-7, the V gene TRBV7-2; TRBD1 agrees at 9 bases. From germline, CDR1 is SGHTA and CDR2 FQGNSA. Trimming removed 5 bases from V and 4 bases from J; junction bases left unmatched: 6. CDR3 size: 14 residues. CDR3 nucleotides: TGTGCCAGCAGCCCGGACAGGGGCAGGTACGAGCAGTACTTC. Translating gives CASSPDRGRYEQYF. Complete variable domain (other parts from reference TRBV7-2 and TRBJ2-7): GAGVSQSPSNKVTEKGKDVELRCDPISGHTALYWYRQSLGQGLEFLIYFQGNSAPDKSGLPSDRFSAERTGGSVSTLTIQRTQQEDSAVYLCASSPDRGRYEQYFGPGTRLTVT.

This chain uses TRBV5-1 with TRBJ2-7; the match to TRBD1 covers 9 bases. With V trimmed by 4 bases and J by 5 bases, 10 bases remained unmatched. Germline-derived CDR1 and CDR2 are SGHRS and YFSETQ. The length of the CDR3 is 15 residues. The CDR3 reads CASSLPQTGGDEQYF. In DNA, the CDR3 is TGCGCCAGCAGCCTCCCCCAGACAGGGGGGGACGAGCAGTACTTC.

The chain couples TRBV9 to TRBJ2-1, with 9 bases lining up with TRBD2. J lost 9 bases, V lost 1 base, and 8 bases had no gene match. In germline, CDR1 is SGDLS, CDR2 YYNGEE. The CDR3 is 15 amino acids. The CDR3 DNA reads TGTGCCAGCAGCGTAAGGGGGGCGGGAGGGGGTGAGCAGTTCTTC. Its protein is CASSVRGAGGGEQFF.

This rearrangement joins TRBV10-3 to TRBJ2-1; TRBD1 is a possible D gene (5 bases). The CDR3 is 14 residues long. V lost 5 bases and J 5 bases, leaving 13 bases between the germline ends. Germline loops: CDR1 ENHRY, CDR2 SYGVKD. In DNA, the CDR3 is TGTGCCATCAGTCCTTACGACAGTCACAATGAGCAGTTCTTC. It is translated as CAISPYDSHNEQFF.

The gene calls are TRBV7-9 and TRBJ2-1; 9 bases agree with TRBD2. With 4 bases clipped from V and 10 bases from J, the junction kept 14 bases outside the gene matches. Germline values: CDR1 SEHNR, CDR2 FQNEAQ (reference sequence). This CDR3 region has 16 residues. In DNA form, the CDR3 reads TGTGCCAGCAGCTCCCCGGGTAGCGGGAGTGCGGAAGAGCAGTTCTTC. Translation gives CASSSPGSGSAEEQFF.

The CDR3 region has the DNA TGTGCCAGCACCGAAGGGGGCTCCAATCAGCCCCAGCATTTT. The encoded protein is CASTEGGSNQPQHF. The V and J genes are TRBV2 and TRBJ1-5; TRBD1 agrees at 7 bases. Looked up from germline, CDR1 is SNHLY and CDR2 is FYNNEI. V was pared by 7 bases and J by 3 bases, with 6 bases of the junction left unmatched. The CDR3 contains 14 residues.

This chain connects TRBV7-2 to TRBJ2-2; 11 bases are shared with TRBD1. CDR1 and CDR2 (germline): SGHTA, FQGNSA. The CDR3 covers 18 residues. V was clipped by 3 bases and J by 6 bases; unmatched bases: 12. DNA for the CDR3: TGTGCCAGCAGCTTTGCCCGGACAGGGGGCTTATTTGCCGGGGAGCTGTTTTTT. Its protein is CASSFARTGGLFAGELFF.

V and J are TRBV7-3 and TRBJ2-7, with D tentatively TRBD2 (6 bases). Germline lookup yields CDR1 SGHTA and CDR2 FQGTGA. V lost 5 bases and J lost 0, with 17 bases in between. The CDR3 sequence is 16 residues long. For the CDR3, the DNA is TGTGCCAGCAGCCCGAGCGGGCCGGCAAGCTCCTACGAGCAGTACTTC. It translates to CASSPSGPASSYEQYF.

The genes are TRBV5-1 and TRBJ2-1; D may be TRBD2 (5 bases). Germline CDR1 and CDR2: SGHRS and YFSETQ. Trimming shortened V by 0 bases and J by 2 bases, and 21 bases separated the two germline ends. This CDR3 is built from 19 residues. CDR3 sequence (DNA): TGCGCCAGCAGCTTGGAGAGTCCCACGAGGGTTTTAGCCTACAATGAGCAGTTCTTC. It specifies CASSLESPTRVLAYNEQFF.

The chain recombines TRBV30 with TRBJ1-5, with D perhaps matching TRBD1 (6 bases). The CDR3 covers 16 residues. The V and J ends lost 0 bases and 4 bases respectively, with 16 bases between them. Germline CDR1 is GTSNPN and CDR2 is SVGIG (reference sequence). The CDR3 nucleotides read TGTGCCTGGAGTGTGGGTGGGGGGGCTCGAAATCAGCCCCAGCATTTT. It specifies CAWSVGGGARNQPQHF.

The CDR3 region is CSVDIGTRNPTGELFF. The CDR3 DNA sequence: TGCAGCGTTGATATTGGGACTAGAAACCCCACCGGGGAGCTGTTTTTT. The rearrangement links TRBV29-1 to TRBJ2-2; 8 bases match TRBD2. CDR1 and CDR2 (germline): SQVTM, ANQGSEA. CDR3 size: 16 residues. The junction had 10 bases not matched to a gene; V was cut back by 3 bases and J by 4 bases.

The CDR3 sequence: CASSPLAPGAGEQYF. For the CDR3, the DNA is TGTGCCAGCAGTCCCCTAGCCCCCGGGGCGGGGGAGCAGTACTTC. V gene TRBV27 combines with J gene TRBJ2-7; maybe TRBD2 (6 bases). The ends were cut back, 5 bases at V and 7 bases at J, with 21 bases in the middle. The CDR3 sequence is 15 residues long. In germline, CDR1 is MNHEY, CDR2 SMNVEV (reference sequence).

V and J are TRBV6-6 and TRBJ2-1; the match to TRBD2 covers 10 bases. The germline V gene has CDR1 MNHNY and CDR2 SVGAGI (reference sequence). CDR3 size: 16 residues. J gave up 3 bases and V 2 bases, and 4 bases lay outside the gene matches. CDR3 sequence (DNA): TGTGCCAGCAGTTACCTAGCGGGAGTCGGCTACAATGAGCAGTTCTTC. It yields the protein CASSYLAGVGYNEQFF.

V usage is TRBV18 and J usage is TRBJ2-1; 10 bases are a match to TRBD1. Germline CDR1 KGHSH, CDR2 LQKENI. Trimming removed 3 bases from V and 2 bases from J; junction bases left unmatched: 1. The CDR3 is 15 amino acids. CDR3: CASSPGTGAYNEQFF. DNA of the CDR3: TGTGCCAGCTCACCGGGGACAGGGGCCTACAATGAGCAGTTCTTC.

V gene TRBV30 combines with J gene TRBJ1-5; the match to TRBD1 covers 9 bases. There are 15 residues in the CDR3. J gave up 1 base and V 1 base, and 2 bases lay outside the gene matches. In germline, CDR1 is GTSNPN, CDR2 SVGIG (reference sequence). This CDR3 is CAWSGGQGSNQPQHF. The CDR3 DNA reads as TGTGCCTGGAGTGGGGGACAGGGCAGCAATCAGCCCCAGCATTTT.

This clone has just one count. This chain links TRBV27 with TRBJ1-3; TRBD1 matches 9 bases. Germline V gene sequence: CDR1 MNHEY, CDR2 SMNVEV (reference sequence). The J segment lost 0 bases and the V segment lost 4 bases, leaving 4 bases of the junction unmatched. CDR3 length: 16 amino acids. DNA for the CDR3: TGTGCCAGCAGTTCGACAGGGGGGATCTCTGGAAACACCATATATTTT. Protein sequence: CASSSTGGISGNTIYF.

The chain recombines TRBV19 with TRBJ2-2; TRBD1 aligns across 12 bases. Germline loops: CDR1 LNHDA, CDR2 SQIVND (reference sequence). V lost 6 bases, J lost 4 bases, and 3 bases stayed unmatched. This CDR3 contains 15 residues. The CDR3 region has the DNA TGTGCCAGTAGGGGGACAGGGGGCACCACCGGGGAGCTGTTTTTT. Its translation: CASRGTGGTTGELFF.

The rearrangement uses TRBV7-2 and TRBJ1-5; maybe TRBD1 (6 bases). The germline V gene encodes CDR1 SGHTA and CDR2 FQGNSA. V was cut by 5 bases and J by 11 bases, with 13 bases left in between. This CDR3 contains 12 residues. CDR3 in amino acids: CASSLGTMAQHF. CDR3 DNA sequence: TGTGCCAGCAGCCTGGGGACAATGGCCCAGCATTTT.